The clone carrying this T cell receptor (beta chain) came up many times. What it binds is not known. From around 0.5 ug of total RNA, TCR beta-specific cDNA was reverse-transcribed using a constant-region primer. Slightly modified ARM-PCR, run as three nested multiplex PCR rounds, produced the TCR beta libraries. PCR rounds one and two used TRBV1-TRBV30 forward primers with a C-beta reverse primer for 10 cycles each. In TCRdb, the multiplex PCR reads were re-called with MiXCR into one record per CDR3 protein. The table has about 330,000 distinct CDR3 sequences, roughly two thirds seen once; the top ten hold 5% to 6.5%. The data were taken from a study of tumor-infiltrating lymphocytes in primary liver carcinoma. Whole-study findings and limits: A significantly higher top-250-clone fraction was recorded for tumors than for blood (p = 0.039). Paired tumor-adjacent and tumor-blood samples overlapped less than tumor region pairs did.

In germline, CDR1 is MNHEY, CDR2 SVGEGT. The CDR3 extends over 13 amino acids. V was pared by 5 bases and J by 5 bases, with 12 bases between. Germline DNA was also extracted, with blood RNA taken from unsorted whole blood. Before surgery, about 3.9 milliliters of EDTA blood were taken. Sample: peripheral blood. The receptor comes from a man in his forties with primary liver carcinoma and hepatitis B virus infection. This chain uses TRBV6-2 or TRBV6-3 with TRBJ2-5; D not certain. The CDR3 spells CASSLQRRETQYF. The CDR3 nucleotides read TGTGCCAGCAGTCTCCAACGGCGGGAGACCCAGTACTTC.